The 22 T cell receptor beta chains in this list originate from one sample, sequenced in a study of T cell clones after liver transplantation. Sequencing was performed with immunoSEQ multiplex PCR; in TCRdb, only in-frame clones are kept and a portion is missing. The sample includes 45,000 to 55,000 clones, around 85% of them seen just once. The sample consisted of CD4+ T cells from blood, taken before liver transplant. The receptors here all came from a human donor who received a liver transplant.

This clone was seen ten or more times. This rearrangement joins TRBV19 to TRBJ2-7, with 11 positions matching TRBD1. Per germline, CDR1 LNHDA and CDR2 SQIVND (reference sequence). With V trimmed by 6 bases and J by 5 bases, 9 bases remained unmatched. The CDR3 is 15 residues long. CDR3 in DNA: TGTGCCAGTAGCTTCTACGGACAGGGGGCCAACGAGCAGTACTTC. Translating gives CASSFYGQGANEQYF.

The rearrangement uses TRBV19 and TRBJ2-5; possible D gene TRBD1, 6 bases. Germline CDR1 reads LNHDA; CDR2 reads SQIVND (reference sequence). Trimming took 0 bases from V and 2 from J, leaving 10 bases between them. CDR3 length: 15 amino acids. The DNA of the CDR3 is TGTGCCAGTAGTATAGAGGCCGACAGGCAAGAGACCCAGTACTTC. Translating gives CASSIEADRQETQYF.

The V gene is TRBV29-1, the J gene TRBJ2-1, with D perhaps TRBD1 (6 bases). This CDR3 has 15 residues. V lost 0 bases and J lost 4, with 13 bases in between. Germline CDR1 is SQVTM and CDR2 is ANQGSEA. In nucleotides, the CDR3 is TGCAGCGTTGAAGATCGATTGGGGGCTTACAATGAGCAGTTCTTC. Translated: CSVEDRLGAYNEQFF.

V is TRBV6-5 and J is TRBJ1-1; 7 positions agree with TRBD1. Looked up from germline, CDR1 is MNHEY and CDR2 is SVGAGI. The CDR3 runs 15 residues. V trimming: 6 bases; J trimming: 4 bases; junction bases outside the gene matches: 11. CDR3 amino acids: CASRGLDRVGTEAFF. The CDR3 DNA is TGTGCCAGCAGAGGACTAGACAGGGTGGGCACTGAAGCTTTCTTT.

J is TRBJ2-1 and V is TRBV7-2, with D maybe TRBD2 (7 bases). Germline CDR1 reads SGHTA; CDR2 reads FQGNSA. The V end lost 5 bases, the J end lost 8 bases, and 25 bases lay between the germline ends. CDR3 length: 17 amino acids. The CDR3 bases are TGTGCCAGCAGCCGGATAGGGGGGGAGGGAGGTAGGGATGAGCAGTTCTTC. It translates to CASSRIGGEGGRDEQFF.

V usage is TRBV19 and J usage is TRBJ1-2, with 8 positions matching TRBD1. CDR3 length equals 17 residues. Germline-derived CDR1 and CDR2 are LNHDA and SQIVND (reference sequence). Trimming removed 0 bases from V and 3 bases from J; junction bases left unmatched: 9. CDR3 region: CASSIDLGQGAYYGYTF. DNA for the CDR3: TGTGCCAGTAGTATAGATCTCGGACAGGGAGCCTACTATGGCTACACCTTC. The full variable domain, completed using reference TRBV19 and TRBJ1-2, is DGGITQSPKYLFRKEGQNVTLSCEQNLNHDAMYWYRQDPGQGLRLIYYSQIVNDFQKGDIAEGYSVSREKKESFPLTVTSAQKNPTAFYLCASSIDLGQGAYYGYTFGSGTRLTVV.

This chain connects TRBV19 to TRBJ2-5; 13 bases agree with TRBD2. The CDR3 consists of 16 residues. V dropped 5 bases and J dropped 1; count of bases not matched to a gene: 4. Germline CDR1 and CDR2: LNHDA and SQIVND (reference sequence). The CDR3 loop is CASSSTSGGAQETQYF. In DNA form, the CDR3 reads TGTGCCAGTAGTTCAACTAGCGGGGGGGCCCAAGAGACCCAGTACTTC.

J is TRBJ2-5 and V is TRBV4-3, with a weak D call TRBD1 (5 bases). Germline values: CDR1 LGHNA, CDR2 YSLEER. Trimming removed 1 base from V and 5 bases from J, with 14 bases in between. The CDR3 consists of 15 residues. CDR3 nucleotide sequence: TGCGCCAGCAGCCAAGTTGTAGGGGCAGGGGAGACCCAGTACTTC. Translated: CASSQVVGAGETQYF.

The rearrangement uses TRBV7-9 and TRBJ1-2; D is possibly TRBD1 (5 bases). The V and J ends lost 1 base and 7 bases respectively, with 10 bases between them. The CDR3 length is 13 residues. The germline gives CDR1 SEHNR, CDR2 FQNEAQ (reference sequence). The CDR3 loop is CASSLVRESGYTF. DNA of the CDR3: TGTGCCAGCAGCTTAGTCAGGGAGTCTGGCTACACCTTC.

In this sample, this clone turned up once. This chain joins TRBV14 and TRBJ2-3; D unresolved. Germline assignment: CDR1 SGHDN and CDR2 FVKESK. Trimming removed 5 bases at V and 5 bases at J, with 5 bases between. The CDR3 is 11 residues long. CDR3 nucleotide sequence: TGTGCCAGCAGCACAGAAGATACGCAGTATTTT. Encoded protein: CASSTEDTQYF.

This clone has only a few counts. The chain carries TRBV6-1 and TRBJ1-1; tentative D call: TRBD1 (6 bases). The CDR3 sequence is 14 residues long. The germline V and J ends were trimmed by 4 bases and 1 base, with 10 bases remaining between them. Germline loops: CDR1 MNHNS, CDR2 SASEGT. CDR3 region: CASSAQGPNTEAFF. DNA of the CDR3: TGTGCCAGCAGTGCCCAGGGGCCGAACACTGAAGCTTTCTTT.

This chain links TRBV7-9 with TRBJ2-6; 7 bases are a match to TRBD2. The CDR3 spans 16 residues. V shed 5 bases, J shed 3 bases, and the junction held 7 bases outside the gene matches. In germline, CDR1 is SEHNR, CDR2 FQNEAQ (reference sequence). DNA of the CDR3: TGTGCCAGCAGCCACGGGGGGTCGTATGGGGCCAACGTCCTGACTTTC. As protein: CASSHGGSYGANVLTF. Variable domain in full (rest from reference TRBV7-9 and TRBJ2-6): DTGVSQNPRHKITKRGQNVTFRCDPISEHNRLYWYRQTLGQGPEFLTYFQNEAQLEKSRLLSDRFSAERPKGSFSTLEIQRTEQGDSAMYLCASSHGGSYGANVLTFGAGSRLTVL.

The J gene is TRBJ1-1, the V gene TRBV6-6; D unclear. Germline CDR1 reads MNHNY; CDR2 reads SVGAGI (reference sequence). This CDR3 comprises 14 residues. The V end was cut by 0 bases, the J end by 4 bases, with 9 bases between. The CDR3 is CASSYSVWITEAFF. In DNA form, the CDR3 reads TGTGCCAGCAGTTACTCGGTGTGGATCACTGAAGCTTTCTTT.

This rearrangement joins TRBV15 to TRBJ2-1, with D possibly being TRBD2 (6 bases). Germline values: CDR1 LNHNV, CDR2 YYDKDF (reference sequence). Trimming took 4 bases from V and 4 from J, leaving 17 bases between them. This CDR3 has 16 amino acids. CDR3 nucleotide sequence: TGTGCCACCAGCAATGTTCGTTTAGCGGTATACAATGAGCAGTTCTTC. Translation gives CATSNVRLAVYNEQFF.

This sequence joins TRBV13 and TRBJ1-1; TRBD1 aligns across 7 bases. Trimming at V came to 5 bases and at J to 1 base, leaving 4 bases not matched to a gene. The CDR3 loop spans 14 amino acids. From germline, CDR1 is PRHDT and CDR2 FYEKMQ (reference sequence). The CDR3 loop reads CASSPTGRNTEAFF. Here the CDR3 DNA reads TGTGCCAGCAGCCCGACAGGGCGGAACACTGAAGCTTTCTTT. Supplemented by reference TRBV13 and TRBJ1-1, the full variable domain reads AAGVIQSPRHLIKEKRETATLKCYPIPRHDTVYWYQQGPGQDPQFLISFYEKMQSDKGSIPDRFSAQQFSDYHSELNMSSLELGDSALYFCASSPTGRNTEAFFGQGTRLTVV.

The chain uses TRBV29-1 and TRBJ1-1; no clear D. The CDR3 is 12 residues long. V lost 4 bases and J 1 base, leaving 7 bases between the germline ends. Germline V gene sequence: CDR1 SQVTM, CDR2 ANQGSEA. The CDR3 nucleotides are TGCAGCGTTGCGTACAGGAACACTGAAGCTTTCTTT. This encodes CSVAYRNTEAFF.

The genes are TRBV11-1 and TRBJ2-1, with 8 bases matching TRBD1. Germline V CDR1 and CDR2: SGHAT, FQDESV (reference sequence). V trimming: 2 bases; J trimming: 6 bases; junction bases outside the gene matches: 12. The length of the CDR3 is 17 residues. The CDR3 coding sequence is TGTGCCAGCAGCTTACCCAGGACAGGGAAGTTCATCAATGAGCAGTTCTTC. Protein product: CASSLPRTGKFINEQFF.

V is TRBV4-1 and J is TRBJ1-4; no reliable D call. V gave up 0 bases and J gave up 12 bases, with 29 bases separating them. This CDR3 has 19 residues. Germline-derived CDR1 and CDR2 are MGHRA and YSYEKL. The CDR3 region has the DNA TGCGCCAGCAGCCAAGAACAGAGGCGAAGAGGAGGGCGACGGGAAGAACTGTTTTTT. This translates into CASSQEQRRRGGRREELFF.

The chain links TRBV29-1 to TRBJ1-1; no clear D gene. This CDR3 comprises 14 residues. Trimming removed 5 bases at V and 4 bases at J, with 17 bases between. Germline V lookup: CDR1 SQVTM, CDR2 ANQGSEA. CDR3 coding DNA: TGCAGCGTTAGAAAGACCGGCCGGGGCACTGAAGCTTTCTTT. Protein sequence: CSVRKTGRGTEAFF. The full variable domain, rest sourced from reference TRBV29-1 and TRBJ1-1, is SAVISQKPSRDICQRGTSLTIQCQVDSQVTMMFWYRQQPGQSLTLIATANQGSEATYESGFVIDKFPISRPNLTFSTLTVSNMSPEDSSIYLCSVRKTGRGTEAFFGQGTRLTVV.

The V and J genes are TRBV27 and TRBJ1-5, with 8 bases aligning to TRBD1. This CDR3 contains 15 residues. With V trimmed by 8 bases and J by 11 bases, 17 bases remained unmatched. Germline lookup yields CDR1 MNHEY and CDR2 SMNVEV (reference sequence). The chain's CDR3 is CASQPRDRSPSAQHF. The CDR3 DNA reads as TGTGCCAGCCAACCACGGGACAGGAGTCCATCAGCCCAGCATTTT.

This clone was detected only a few times. The rearrangement links TRBV4-1 to TRBJ2-2; perhaps TRBD2 as D (5 bases). This CDR3 has 19 amino acids. In germline, CDR1 is MGHRA, CDR2 YSYEKL. The ends were cut back, 1 base at V and 1 base at J, with 19 bases in the middle. The CDR3 DNA sequence: TGCGCCAGCAGCCAAGGAATACTGAGACGGGAAAAGAACACCGGGGAGCTGTTTTTT. This sequence encodes CASSQGILRREKNTGELFF.

The chain links TRBV18 to TRBJ2-5, with 8 bases aligning to TRBD2. Germline loops: CDR1 KGHSH, CDR2 LQKENI. Trimming took 3 bases from V and 1 from J; bases not matched to a gene: 7. The CDR3 is 16 amino acids. CDR3 DNA: TGTGCCAGCTCACCTACTAGCGGCCGCACCCAAGAGACCCAGTACTTC. This gives the protein CASSPTSGRTQETQYF.